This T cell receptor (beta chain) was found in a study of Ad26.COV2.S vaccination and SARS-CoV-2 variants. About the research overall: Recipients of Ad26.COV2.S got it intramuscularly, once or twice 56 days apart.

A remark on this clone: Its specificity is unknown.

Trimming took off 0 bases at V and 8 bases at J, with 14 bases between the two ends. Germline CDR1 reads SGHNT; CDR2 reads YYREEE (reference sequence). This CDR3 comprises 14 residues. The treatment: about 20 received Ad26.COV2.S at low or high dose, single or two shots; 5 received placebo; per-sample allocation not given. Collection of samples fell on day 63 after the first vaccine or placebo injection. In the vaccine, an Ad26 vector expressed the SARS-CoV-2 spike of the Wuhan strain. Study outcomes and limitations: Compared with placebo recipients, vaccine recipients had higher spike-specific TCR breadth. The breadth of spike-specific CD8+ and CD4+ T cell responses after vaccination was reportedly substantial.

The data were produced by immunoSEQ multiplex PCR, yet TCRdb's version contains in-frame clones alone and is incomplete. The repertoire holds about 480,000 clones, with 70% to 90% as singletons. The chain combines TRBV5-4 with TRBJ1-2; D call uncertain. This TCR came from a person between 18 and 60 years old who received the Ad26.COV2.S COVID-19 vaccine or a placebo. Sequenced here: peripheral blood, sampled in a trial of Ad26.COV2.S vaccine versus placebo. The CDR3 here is CASSLGEGLQGYTF. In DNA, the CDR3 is TGTGCCAGCAGCTTGGGGGAGGGCCTTCAGGGCTACACCTTC.